The 16 T cell receptor beta chains presented below share a single source sample, sequenced in a study of blood T cell repertoires in COVID-19. Only in-frame clones appear in the TCRdb table, and some are missing; sequencing was by immunoSEQ multiplex PCR. The sample lists 150,000 to 200,000 clones; around 84% were seen once. Sequenced input: peripheral blood. Receptors were obtained from a woman aged 80 or older with acute or convalescent COVID-19.

This chain links TRBV5-6 with TRBJ1-2; D might be TRBD1 (6 bases). CDR1 and CDR2 from the germline V gene are SGHDT and YYEEEE. This CDR3 has 14 residues. Trimming pared 1 base from V and 4 bases from J, leaving 11 bases between. CDR3 coding DNA: TGTGCCAGCAGCTTGAGCGGGGGGCCCTATGGCTACACCTTC. Residues: CASSLSGGPYGYTF.

V and J are TRBV10-1 and TRBJ1-6; no clear D. This CDR3 has 13 amino acids. Trimming pared 4 bases from V and 10 bases from J, leaving 11 bases between. Germline values: CDR1 WNHNN, CDR2 SYGVQD (reference sequence). CDR3 DNA: TGCGCCAGCAGTGCCGGGTTTGGCTCACCCCTCCACTTT. Protein sequence: CASSAGFGSPLHF.

This sequence joins TRBV6-1 and TRBJ1-5, with unresolved D. In germline, CDR1 is MNHNS, CDR2 SASEGT. Trimming removed 1 base from V and 3 bases from J, with 10 bases in between. CDR3 length: 15 amino acids. CDR3 region: CASSEGVGDNQPQHF. The DNA for the CDR3 is TGTGCCAGCAGTGAAGGTGTAGGAGACAATCAGCCCCAGCATTTT.

This chain uses TRBV15 with TRBJ1-5; D gene uncertain. Germline assignment: CDR1 LNHNV and CDR2 YYDKDF (reference sequence). Trimming cost V 1 base and J 10 bases, with 11 bases left between them. This CDR3 contains 13 residues. This chain's CDR3 is CATSRGVSEPQHF. CDR3 coding DNA: TGTGCCACCAGCAGAGGTGTATCAGAACCCCAGCATTTT.

The chain combines TRBV7-2 with TRBJ2-1; TRBD1 might be the D (7 bases). CDR1 is SGHTA and CDR2 is FQGNSA in the germline V gene. V was cut by 1 base and J by 2 bases, with 12 bases left in between. This CDR3 is built from 16 residues. CDR3 sequence (DNA): TGTGCCAGCAGCTTAGGACAGGGAGGTGCCTACAATGAGCAGTTCTTC. Its protein product is CASSLGQGGAYNEQFF.

DNA of the CDR3: TGTGCCAGCAGCCAATTCAGGGGCCACTATGGCTACACCTTC. Translated, it gives CASSQFRGHYGYTF. This chain uses TRBV14 with TRBJ1-2, with a tentative D call TRBD1 (6 bases). Trimming cost V 2 bases and J 3 bases, with 10 bases left between them. The CDR3 is 14 amino acids. The germline gives CDR1 SGHDN, CDR2 FVKESK.

The rearrangement uses TRBV30 and TRBJ1-1; D is unclear. CDR1 is GTSNPN and CDR2 is SVGIG in the germline V gene (reference sequence). This CDR3 has 13 residues. Deletions cut 6 bases from V and 4 bases from J, with 15 bases between. CDR3 residues: CACLSGVVTEAFF. The CDR3 DNA is TGTGCCTGCCTCTCCGGGGTGGTCACTGAAGCTTTCTTT.

The chain uses TRBV29-1 and TRBJ2-1, with 12 bases lining up with TRBD2. The V gene end was trimmed by 4 bases and the J gene end by 0 bases; junction bases not matched to a gene: 4. Germline CDR1 reads SQVTM; CDR2 reads ANQGSEA. The CDR3 has 16 residues. The DNA of the CDR3 is TGCAGCGTTGTTGGACTAGCGGGATACTCCTACAATGAGCAGTTCTTC. Protein sequence: CSVVGLAGYSYNEQFF.

This chain connects TRBV3-1 (or the pseudogene TRBV3-2) to TRBJ1-2, with 8 bases fitting TRBD1. Germline CDR1 LGHDT, CDR2 YNNKEL (reference sequence). V trimming: 1 base; J trimming: 6 bases; junction bases outside the gene matches: 4. The CDR3 runs to 14 residues. The CDR3 bases are TGTGCCAGCAGCCAAGGGATACAGGGGGATGGCTACACCTTC. Translating gives CASSQGIQGDGYTF.

The chain has TRBV18 and TRBJ2-4; 12 nucleotides align to TRBD2. Germline trimming cut 0 bases from V and 4 bases from J; bases unmatched to any gene: 4. The germline V gene has CDR1 KGHSH and CDR2 LQKENI. This CDR3 is 17 amino acids long. The CDR3 DNA is TGTGCCAGCTCACCACCATCTAGCGGGGGGGCGAAAAACATTCAGTACTTC. Encoded protein: CASSPPSSGGAKNIQYF.

V usage is TRBV5-4 and J usage is TRBJ2-3; 7 positions agree with TRBD2. The CDR3 is 15 residues long. J gave up 8 bases and V 4 bases, and 13 bases lay outside the gene matches. The germline V gene has CDR1 SGHNT and CDR2 YYREEE (reference sequence). The CDR3, as DNA: TGTGCCAGCAGCCTTCCGGGGGGTGCCTTTGGTACGCAGTATTTT. Translated, it gives CASSLPGGAFGTQYF.

This chain joins TRBV10-1 and TRBJ1-1; 9 bases fit TRBD1. The V and J ends lost 0 bases and 4 bases, in that order; junction bases with no gene match: 9. The length of the CDR3 is 17 residues. Germline V gene lookup returns CDR1 WNHNN and CDR2 SYGVQD (reference sequence). The CDR3 protein is CASSESRGDRVGTEAFF. CDR3 sequence (DNA): TGCGCCAGCAGTGAGTCGCGTGGGGACAGGGTGGGCACTGAAGCTTTCTTT.

J is TRBJ1-5 and V is TRBV28; D uncertain. In germline, CDR1 is MDHEN, CDR2 SYDVKM. The V end lost 6 bases, the J end lost 6 bases, and 9 bases lay between the germline ends. There are 12 residues in the CDR3. This chain's CDR3 is CASSPVPQPQHF. The DNA of the CDR3 is TGTGCCAGCAGCCCGGTCCCTCAGCCCCAGCATTTT.

Many counts were recorded for this clone. V usage is TRBV6-1 and J usage is TRBJ2-3, with D possibly being TRBD2 (6 bases). The germline V gene encodes CDR1 MNHNS and CDR2 SASEGT. Trimming took off 2 bases at V and 8 bases at J, with 8 bases between the two ends. The CDR3 is 12 amino acids. CDR3 DNA sequence: TGTGCCAGCAGTGAACAGGGAGGTACGCAGTATTTT. This sequence encodes CASSEQGGTQYF.

This chain uses TRBV11-2 with TRBJ2-4; no clear D. The V end lost 0 bases, the J end lost 2 bases, and 14 bases lay between the germline ends. The CDR3 is 17 amino acids. Germline V CDR1 and CDR2: SGHAT, FQNNGV. CDR3 in amino acids: CASSLERFSQTKNIQYF. The CDR3 nucleotides read TGTGCCAGCAGCTTAGAGCGGTTTTCCCAGACCAAAAACATTCAGTACTTC. The full variable domain, completed using reference TRBV11-2 and TRBJ2-4, is EAGVAQSPRYKIIEKRQSVAFWCNPISGHATLYWYQQILGQGPKLLIQFQNNGVVDDSQLPKDRFSAERLKGVDSTLKIQPAKLEDSAVYLCASSLERFSQTKNIQYFGAGTRLSVL.

This rearrangement joins TRBV27 to TRBJ1-1; 7 positions agree with TRBD1. Germline V gene data show CDR1 as MNHEY and CDR2 as SMNVEV (reference sequence). This CDR3 comprises 15 residues. The V gene end was trimmed by 4 bases and the J gene end by 5 bases; junction bases not matched to a gene: 10. The CDR3 loop reads CASSYDRVGGTEAFF. CDR3 sequence (DNA): TGTGCCAGCAGTTACGACAGGGTAGGGGGAACTGAAGCTTTCTTT.